The sequence of this T cell receptor (beta chain) was determined in a study of T cells in Graves' hyperthyroidism and ophthalmopathy. This clonotype has a handful of counts. The target antigen is unknown. From RNA transcripts, TCR beta CDR3 regions were amplified. The HTBI primer set was used in a first-round RT-PCR of the TCR CDR3. TCRdb reprocessed the multiplex PCR reads via MiXCR and lists one record per CDR3 protein. Of approximately 430,000 distinct CDR3 sequences listed, roughly 14% were seen once; the top ten hold roughly 13%. Looked up from germline, CDR1 is SGHTA and CDR2 is FQGTGA. With 2 bases removed from V and 4 bases from J, the gap between germline ends came to 11 bases. The CDR3 is 14 amino acids. The study, taken as a whole, reports: For ophthalmopathy, model prediction preceded onset by a median 6.5 months. Separation of ophthalmopathy from stable hyperthyroidism was achieved by a 13 V-J model.

Inclusion characteristics of ophthalmopathy patients comprised a Clinical Activity Score of at least 3, a NOSPECS grade of at least 4, and duration under 3 months. Diagnoses used clinical symptoms, serum thyroxine and TRAb, thyroid ultrasound and orbital computed tomography. The rearrangement uses TRBV7-3 and TRBJ1-1; maybe TRBD1 (6 bases). The sequenced sample consisted of blood. This TCR derives from a young man with Graves' ophthalmopathy. The CDR3 spells CASSLDRTATEAFF. The CDR3 DNA reads as TGTGCCAGCAGCTTAGACCGGACAGCCACTGAAGCTTTCTTT.